This T cell receptor beta chain was found in a study of blood T cell repertoires in COVID-19. Sequencing used immunoSEQ multiplex PCR; TCRdb keeps in-frame clones, though not all of them. This table has approximately 480,000 clones, around 90% appearing once. The receptor was isolated from a woman under 30 who had recovered from COVID-19. The sample comprised PBMCs or T cells enriched from blood (not recorded which).

CDR3 sequence (DNA): TGCAGCGTTGTAGTCGCTGAGCAGTTCTTC. It is translated as CSVVVAEQFF. The chain has TRBV29-1 and TRBJ2-1, with unresolved D. Looked up from germline, CDR1 is SQVTM and CDR2 is ANQGSEA. CDR3 length: 10 residues. V lost 4 bases to trimming and J lost 9 bases, with 7 bases between them.